The 18 T cell receptor beta chains listed next were all sequenced from one sample in a study of response to subunit inactivated influenza vaccine. MiXCR, applied by TCRdb to the RT-PCR reads, yields one record per CDR3 protein. Of about 570,000 distinct CDR3 sequences listed, about 12% are singletons. The sample was PBMCs from blood, taken on the day of vaccination. The receptors were gathered from a man over 45 who received an inactivated influenza vaccine.

The V and J genes are TRBV10-3 and TRBJ1-2; unclear D gene. V lost 2 bases and J 0 bases, leaving 4 bases between the germline ends. The CDR3 has 13 amino acids. Germline CDR1 is ENHRY and CDR2 is SYGVKD. The CDR3 loop reads CAISEVTNYGYTF. The CDR3 nucleotides are TGTGCCATCAGTGAGGTGACTAACTATGGCTACACCTTC.

This clonotype was detected ten times or more. The CDR3: CAISEGGRAYNEQFF. CDR3 in DNA: TGTGCCATCAGTGAAGGCGGGAGGGCCTACAATGAGCAGTTCTTC. This sequence joins TRBV10-3 and TRBJ2-1; 9 bases align to TRBD2. Germline lookup yields CDR1 ENHRY and CDR2 SYGVKD. J lost 2 bases, V lost 3 bases, and 2 bases had no gene match. The CDR3 is 15 residues long.

J is TRBJ1-2 and V is TRBV4-1, with D hard to call. The V end was cut by 1 base, the J end by 2 bases, with 11 bases between. The CDR3 has 15 residues. Germline CDR1 reads MGHRA; CDR2 reads YSYEKL. CDR3 sequence (DNA): TGCGCCAGCAGCCAAGTAGCCCGACCCAACTATGGCTACACCTTC. It codes for CASSQVARPNYGYTF.

A few counts support this clonotype. The chain uses TRBV29-1 and TRBJ1-2; TRBD1 is a possible D gene (5 bases). V shed 1 base and J shed 8 bases, with 14 bases lying between them. Germline V gives CDR1 SQVTM, CDR2 ANQGSEA. CDR3 length: 13 residues. The CDR3 DNA sequence: TGCAGCGTTGAAGGAGTGGGGGTTGCGGGCTACACCTTC. It encodes CSVEGVGVAGYTF.

The chain couples TRBV10-3 to TRBJ2-7, with D tentatively TRBD1 or TRBD2 (5 bases each). V was clipped by 7 bases and J by 0 bases, with 10 bases between them. The germline V gene encodes CDR1 ENHRY and CDR2 SYGVKD. The CDR3 contains 13 residues. CDR3 sequence reads: CAIKRDGSYEQYF. CDR3 DNA sequence: TGTGCCATCAAACGGGACGGCTCCTACGAGCAGTACTTC.

The chain employs TRBV14 and TRBJ2-5, with 9 bases aligning to TRBD2. In germline, CDR1 is SGHDN, CDR2 FVKESK. The trim removed 1 base at V and 0 bases at J, leaving 6 bases unmatched. The CDR3 is 17 amino acids. The CDR3 spells CASSQGKTSGNQETQYF. The CDR3 DNA sequence: TGTGCCAGCAGCCAAGGGAAGACTAGCGGAAACCAAGAGACCCAGTACTTC. Filled out from reference TRBV14 and TRBJ2-5, the complete variable domain reads EAGVTQFPSHSVIEKGQTVTLRCDPISGHDNLYWYRRVMGKEIKFLLHFVKESKQDESGMPNNRFLAERTGGTYSTLKVQPAELEDSGVYFCASSQGKTSGNQETQYFGPGTRLLVL.

This chain connects TRBV10-3 to TRBJ2-3, with unresolved D. V lost 0 bases, J lost 3 bases, and 4 bases lay in between. Germline V gene lookup returns CDR1 ENHRY and CDR2 SYGVKD. This CDR3 spans 13 amino acids. CDR3 sequence: CAISESPTDTQYF. In nucleotides, the CDR3 is TGTGCCATCAGTGAGTCTCCAACAGATACGCAGTATTTT.

This clonotype was counted many times. This chain links TRBV29-1 with TRBJ1-1, with 8 bases matching TRBD1. The CDR3 covers 13 residues. Trimming took 6 bases from V and 4 from J; bases not matched to a gene: 7. CDR1 and CDR2 (germline): SQVTM, ANQGSEA. The CDR3 loop is CSVGQGVSTEAFF. The CDR3 region has the DNA TGCAGCGTCGGACAGGGTGTATCCACTGAAGCTTTCTTT.

The chain is built from TRBV12-3 or TRBV12-4 and TRBJ2-3; either TRBD1 or TRBD2 may fit D (5 bases each). Deletions cut 7 bases from V and 0 bases from J, with 14 bases between. The CDR3 consists of 15 residues. This chain's CDR3 is CASTSGRISTDTQYF. Written as DNA, the CDR3 is TGTGCCAGCACCTCGGGACGCATAAGCACAGATACGCAGTATTTT.

The rearrangement links TRBV7-2 to TRBJ2-7; D not certain. This CDR3 region has 14 residues. Germline CDR1 and CDR2: SGHTA and FQGNSA. V was clipped by 3 bases and J by 2 bases, with 11 bases between them. In DNA form, the CDR3 reads TGTGCCAGCAGCTTCGCCGGGTTGGCCTACGAGCAGTACTTC. It specifies CASSFAGLAYEQYF.

This clonotype was seen a handful of times. V and J are TRBV3-1 and TRBJ2-7, with TRBD1 matching over 7 bases. Germline CDR1 is LGHDT and CDR2 is YNNKEL (reference sequence). There are 14 residues in the CDR3. V was clipped by 1 base and J by 6 bases; unmatched bases: 6. As DNA, the CDR3 is TGTGCCAGCAGCCAAGGAACAGGGGTAGGCGAGCAGTACTTC. Protein product: CASSQGTGVGEQYF.

DNA for the CDR3: TGTGCCAGCAGGGGGGCCGGTGGGAATTCACCCCTCCACTTT. This translates into CASRGAGGNSPLHF. The chain employs TRBV27 and TRBJ1-6; perhaps TRBD1 as D (6 bases). V was cut by 6 bases and J by 7 bases, with 13 bases left in between. Per the germline V gene, CDR1 is MNHEY and CDR2 is SMNVEV (reference sequence). The CDR3 length is 14 residues.

This clonotype occurred once. One end of the junction is discordant with germline, which a read error may explain. The rearrangement joins TRBV3-1 to TRBJ2-2; 13 bases are shared with TRBD2. The CDR3 sequence is 19 residues long. The V gene's germline CDR1 is LGHDT and CDR2 YNNKEL (reference sequence). CDR3 in amino acids: CARSPPGLAGRPKTGELFF. CDR3 DNA sequence: TGTGCCCGCAGCCCTCCGGGACTAGCGGGGCGTCCTAAAACCGGGGAGCTGTTTTTT.

The genes are TRBV20-1 and TRBJ2-1; 14 bases are a match to TRBD2. Germline assignment: CDR1 DFQATT and CDR2 SNEGSKA (reference sequence). The CDR3 has 17 residues. Trimming at V came to 2 bases and at J to 4 bases, leaving 7 bases not matched to a gene. CDR3 in amino acids: CSARSPGTSGRYNEQFF. In DNA form, the CDR3 reads TGCAGTGCTAGATCCCCCGGGACTAGCGGGAGATACAATGAGCAGTTCTTC.

The chain couples TRBV27 to TRBJ2-7, with 10 positions matching TRBD1. The CDR3 is made up of 16 amino acids. Germline V gene data show CDR1 as MNHEY and CDR2 as SMNVEV (reference sequence). V was pared by 4 bases and J by 2 bases, with 8 bases of the junction left unmatched. The CDR3 here is CASSWQPGTGAYEQYF. The CDR3 bases are TGTGCCAGCAGTTGGCAGCCCGGGACAGGGGCCTACGAGCAGTACTTC.

This clonotype appeared many times. This chain links TRBV29-1 with TRBJ2-7; D is undetermined. The germline gives CDR1 SQVTM, CDR2 ANQGSEA. V lost 2 bases to trimming and J lost 4 bases, with 6 bases between them. The CDR3 extends over 11 amino acids. In DNA form, the CDR3 reads TGCAGCGTTGAAAATGGGTACGAGCAGTACTTC. Translated: CSVENGYEQYF.

V gene TRBV6-1 combines with J gene TRBJ1-1; D is undetermined. Germline values: CDR1 MNHNS, CDR2 SASEGT. The CDR3 is made up of 16 amino acids. V was clipped by 5 bases and J by 4 bases, with 20 bases between them. Written as DNA, the CDR3 is TGTGCCAGCAGTCCCCACGCGCGTATTCCGACCACTGAAGCTTTCTTT. This encodes CASSPHARIPTTEAFF.

Written as DNA, the CDR3 is TGTGCCAGCAGCTTAGGCTGGGGACCGGCTAATGAAGCTTTCTTT. This gives the protein CASSLGWGPANEAFF. J is TRBJ1-1 and V is TRBV7-2; D is possibly TRBD1 (5 bases). The length of the CDR3 is 15 residues. Germline V CDR1 and CDR2: SGHTA, FQGNSA. V shed 1 base and J shed 7 bases, with 16 bases lying between them.